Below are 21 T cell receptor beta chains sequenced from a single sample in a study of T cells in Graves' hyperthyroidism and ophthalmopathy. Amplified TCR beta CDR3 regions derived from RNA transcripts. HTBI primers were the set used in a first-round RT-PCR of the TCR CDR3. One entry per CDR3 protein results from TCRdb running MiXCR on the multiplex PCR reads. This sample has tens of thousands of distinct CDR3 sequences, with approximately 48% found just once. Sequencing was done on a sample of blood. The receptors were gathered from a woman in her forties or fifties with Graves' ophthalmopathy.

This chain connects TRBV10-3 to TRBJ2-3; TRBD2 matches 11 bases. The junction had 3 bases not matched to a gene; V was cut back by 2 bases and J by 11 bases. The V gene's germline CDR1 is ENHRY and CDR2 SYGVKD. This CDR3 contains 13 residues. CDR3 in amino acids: CAISEDLAGGQYF. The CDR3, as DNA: TGTGCCATCAGTGAGGATCTAGCGGGGGGGCAGTATTTT.

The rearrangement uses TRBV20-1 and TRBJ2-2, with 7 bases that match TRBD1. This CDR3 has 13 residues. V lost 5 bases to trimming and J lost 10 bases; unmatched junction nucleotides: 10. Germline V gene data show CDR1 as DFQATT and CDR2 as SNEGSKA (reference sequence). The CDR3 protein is CSADPGQHLELFF. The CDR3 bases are TGCAGTGCTGATCCGGGACAGCATCTGGAGCTGTTTTTT.

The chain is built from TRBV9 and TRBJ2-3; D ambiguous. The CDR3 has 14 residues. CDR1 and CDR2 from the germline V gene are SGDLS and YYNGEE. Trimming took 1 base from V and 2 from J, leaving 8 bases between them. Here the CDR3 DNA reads TGTGCCAGCAGCGTACAACGGTACACAGATACGCAGTATTTT. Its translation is CASSVQRYTDTQYF.

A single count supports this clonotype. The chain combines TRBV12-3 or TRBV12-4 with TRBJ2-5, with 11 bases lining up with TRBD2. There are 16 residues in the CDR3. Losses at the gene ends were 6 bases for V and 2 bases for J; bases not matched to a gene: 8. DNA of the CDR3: TGTGCCAGCAGCGTTCGTCCTAGCGGGAGGCAAGAGACCCAGTACTTC. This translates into CASSVRPSGRQETQYF.

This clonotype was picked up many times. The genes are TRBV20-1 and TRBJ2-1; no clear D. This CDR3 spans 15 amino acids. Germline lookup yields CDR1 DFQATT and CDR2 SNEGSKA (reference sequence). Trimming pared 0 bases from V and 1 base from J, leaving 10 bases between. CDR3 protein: CSARDSALSYNEQFF. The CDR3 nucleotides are TGCAGTGCTAGAGACAGCGCTTTGTCCTACAATGAGCAGTTCTTC.

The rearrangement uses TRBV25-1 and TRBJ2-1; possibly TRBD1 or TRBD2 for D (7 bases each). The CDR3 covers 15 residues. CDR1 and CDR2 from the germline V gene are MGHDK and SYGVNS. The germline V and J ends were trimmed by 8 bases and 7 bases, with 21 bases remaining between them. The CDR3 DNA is TGTGCCAGCGAGCCCTTCGCAGGGGGGGGGAATGAGCAGTTCTTC. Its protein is CASEPFAGGGNEQFF.

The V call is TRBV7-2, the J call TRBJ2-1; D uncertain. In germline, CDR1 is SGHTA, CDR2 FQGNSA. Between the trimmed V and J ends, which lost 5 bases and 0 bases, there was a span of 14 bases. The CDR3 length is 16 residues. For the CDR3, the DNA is TGTGCCAGCAGCCAAGATTGGCCTAACTCCTACAATGAGCAGTTCTTC. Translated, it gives CASSQDWPNSYNEQFF.

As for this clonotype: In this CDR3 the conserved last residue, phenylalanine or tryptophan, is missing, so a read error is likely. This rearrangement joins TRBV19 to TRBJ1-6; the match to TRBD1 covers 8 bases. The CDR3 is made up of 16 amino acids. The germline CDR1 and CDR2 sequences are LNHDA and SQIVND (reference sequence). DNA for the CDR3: TGTGTCAGTAGGGCAGGGGGCCTCTCCTATAATTCACCCCTCCACTCT. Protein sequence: CVSRAGGLSYNSPLHS.

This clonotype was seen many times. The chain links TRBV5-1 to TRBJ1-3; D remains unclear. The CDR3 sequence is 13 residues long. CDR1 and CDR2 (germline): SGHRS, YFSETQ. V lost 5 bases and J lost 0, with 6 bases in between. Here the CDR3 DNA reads TGCGCCAGCAGGGCCTCCTCTGGAAACACCATATATTTT. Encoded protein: CASRASSGNTIYF. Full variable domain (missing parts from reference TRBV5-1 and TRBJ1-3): KAGVTQTPRYLIKTRGQQVTLSCSPISGHRSVSWYQQTPGQGLQFLFEYFSETQRNKGNFPGRFSGRQFSNSRSEMNVSTLELGDSALYLCASRASSGNTIYFGEGSWLTVV.

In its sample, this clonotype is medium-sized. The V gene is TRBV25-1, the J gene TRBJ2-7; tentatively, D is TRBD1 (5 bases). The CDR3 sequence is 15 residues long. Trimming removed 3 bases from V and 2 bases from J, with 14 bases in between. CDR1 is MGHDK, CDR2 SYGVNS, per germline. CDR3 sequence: CASSDSQGMTYEQYF. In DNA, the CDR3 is TGTGCCAGCAGTGATAGCCAGGGTATGACCTACGAGCAGTACTTC.

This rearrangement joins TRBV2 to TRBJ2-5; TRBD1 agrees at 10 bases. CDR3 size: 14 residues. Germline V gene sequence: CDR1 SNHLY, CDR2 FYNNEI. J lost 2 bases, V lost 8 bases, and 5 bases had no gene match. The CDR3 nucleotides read TGTGCCAGCGCCCCGGGACAGGGGCAAGAGACCCAGTACTTC. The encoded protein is CASAPGQGQETQYF.

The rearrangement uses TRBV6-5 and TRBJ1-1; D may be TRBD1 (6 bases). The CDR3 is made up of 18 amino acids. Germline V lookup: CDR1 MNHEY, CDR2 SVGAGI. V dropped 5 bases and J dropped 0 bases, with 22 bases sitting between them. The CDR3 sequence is CASSHYLSPGQLNTEAFF. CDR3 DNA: TGTGCCAGCAGTCACTATCTGAGCCCGGGACAATTGAACACTGAAGCTTTCTTT.

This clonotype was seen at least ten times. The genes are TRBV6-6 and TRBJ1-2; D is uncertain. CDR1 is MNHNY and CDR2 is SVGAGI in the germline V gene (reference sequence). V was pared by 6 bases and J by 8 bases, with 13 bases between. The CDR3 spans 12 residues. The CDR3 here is CASSRPQAGYTF. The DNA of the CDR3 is TGTGCCAGCAGCCGGCCCCAAGCGGGCTACACCTTC.

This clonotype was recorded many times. Here the CDR3 reads CASSYRTPSYREEQYF. CDR3 nucleotide sequence: TGTGCCAGCAGTTATAGAACACCCAGCTACAGGGAGGAGCAGTACTTC. V and J are TRBV6-5 and TRBJ2-7, with D maybe TRBD1 (6 bases). V dropped 3 bases and J dropped 7 bases, with 22 bases sitting between them. CDR3 length: 16 amino acids. Germline values: CDR1 MNHEY, CDR2 SVGAGI.

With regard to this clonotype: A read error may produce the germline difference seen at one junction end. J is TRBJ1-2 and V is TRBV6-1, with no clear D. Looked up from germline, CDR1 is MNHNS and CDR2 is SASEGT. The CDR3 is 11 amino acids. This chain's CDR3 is CASSPNSGYSF. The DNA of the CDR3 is TGTGCCAGCAGCCCTAATAGCGGTTACTCCTTC.

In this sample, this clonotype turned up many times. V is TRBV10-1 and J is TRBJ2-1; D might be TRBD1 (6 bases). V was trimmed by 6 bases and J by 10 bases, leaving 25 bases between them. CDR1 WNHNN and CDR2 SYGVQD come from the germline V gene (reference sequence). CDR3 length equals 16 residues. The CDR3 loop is CASSPIQGPGIGEQFF. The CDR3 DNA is TGCGCCAGCAGCCCAATACAGGGCCCCGGGATTGGGGAGCAGTTCTTC.

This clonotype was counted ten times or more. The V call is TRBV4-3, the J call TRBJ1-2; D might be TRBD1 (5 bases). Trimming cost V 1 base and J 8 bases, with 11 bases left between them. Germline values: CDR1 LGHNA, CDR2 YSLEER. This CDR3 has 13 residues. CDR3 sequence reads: CASSQGQEGGYTF. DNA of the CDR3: TGCGCCAGCAGCCAAGGGCAGGAGGGGGGCTACACCTTC.

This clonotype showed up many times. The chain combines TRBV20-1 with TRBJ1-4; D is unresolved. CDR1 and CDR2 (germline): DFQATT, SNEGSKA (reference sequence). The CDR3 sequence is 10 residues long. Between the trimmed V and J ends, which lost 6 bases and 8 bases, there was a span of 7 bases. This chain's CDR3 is CSAFGEKLFF. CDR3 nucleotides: TGCAGTGCCTTTGGGGAAAAACTGTTTTTT.

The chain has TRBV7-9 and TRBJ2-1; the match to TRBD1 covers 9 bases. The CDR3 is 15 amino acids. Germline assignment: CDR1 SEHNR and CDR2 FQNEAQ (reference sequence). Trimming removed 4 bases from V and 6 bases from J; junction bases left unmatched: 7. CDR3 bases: TGTGCCAGCAGCTCGCCCGGGACAGGGAGCAATGAGCAGTTCTTC. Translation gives CASSSPGTGSNEQFF.

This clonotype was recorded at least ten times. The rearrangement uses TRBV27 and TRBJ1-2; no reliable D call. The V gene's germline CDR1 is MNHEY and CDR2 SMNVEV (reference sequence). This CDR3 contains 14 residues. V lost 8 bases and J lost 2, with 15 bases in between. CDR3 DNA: TGTGCCAGCGGTATGGTAGGGAACAACTATGGCTACACCTTC. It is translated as CASGMVGNNYGYTF.

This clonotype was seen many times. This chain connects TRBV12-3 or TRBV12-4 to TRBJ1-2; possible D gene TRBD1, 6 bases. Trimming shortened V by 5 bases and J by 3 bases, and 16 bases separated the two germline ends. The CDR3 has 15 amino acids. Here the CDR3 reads CASSTYRRGDYGYTF. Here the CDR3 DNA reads TGTGCCAGCAGTACCTATAGGAGGGGGGACTATGGCTACACCTTC.